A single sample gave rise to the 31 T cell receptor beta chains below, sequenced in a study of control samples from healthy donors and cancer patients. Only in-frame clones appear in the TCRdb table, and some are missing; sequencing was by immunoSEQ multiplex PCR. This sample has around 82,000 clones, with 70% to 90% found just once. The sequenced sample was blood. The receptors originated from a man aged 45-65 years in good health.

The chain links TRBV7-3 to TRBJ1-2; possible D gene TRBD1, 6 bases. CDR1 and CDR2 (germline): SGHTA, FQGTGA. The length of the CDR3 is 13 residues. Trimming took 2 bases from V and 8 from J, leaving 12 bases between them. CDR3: CASSLSAGAGYTF. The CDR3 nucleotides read TGTGCCAGCAGCTTATCTGCAGGGGCCGGCTACACCTTC.

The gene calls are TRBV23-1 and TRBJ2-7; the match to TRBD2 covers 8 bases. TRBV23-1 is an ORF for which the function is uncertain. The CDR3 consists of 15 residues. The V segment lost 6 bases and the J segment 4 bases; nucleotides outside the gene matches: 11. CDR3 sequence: CASSQGRGAPYEQYV. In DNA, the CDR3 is TGCGCCAGCAGCCAGGGGCGGGGGGCGCCTTACGAGCAGTACGTC.

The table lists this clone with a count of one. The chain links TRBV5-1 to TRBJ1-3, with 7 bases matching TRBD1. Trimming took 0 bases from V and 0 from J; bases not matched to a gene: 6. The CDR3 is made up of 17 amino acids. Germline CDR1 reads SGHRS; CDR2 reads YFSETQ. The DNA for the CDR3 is TGCGCCAGCAGCTTGGGGGGACAGACTCTCTCTGGAAACACCATATATTTT. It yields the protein CASSLGGQTLSGNTIYF. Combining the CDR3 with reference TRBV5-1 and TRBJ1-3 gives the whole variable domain KAGVTQTPRYLIKTRGQQVTLSCSPISGHRSVSWYQQTPGQGLQFLFEYFSETQRNKGNFPGRFSGRQFSNSRSEMNVSTLELGDSALYLCASSLGGQTLSGNTIYFGEGSWLTVV.

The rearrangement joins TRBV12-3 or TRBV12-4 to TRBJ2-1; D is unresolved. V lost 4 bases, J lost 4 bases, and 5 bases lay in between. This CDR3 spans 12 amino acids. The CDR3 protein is CASSWAYNEQFF. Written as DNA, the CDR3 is TGTGCCAGCAGTTGGGCTTACAATGAGCAGTTCTTC.

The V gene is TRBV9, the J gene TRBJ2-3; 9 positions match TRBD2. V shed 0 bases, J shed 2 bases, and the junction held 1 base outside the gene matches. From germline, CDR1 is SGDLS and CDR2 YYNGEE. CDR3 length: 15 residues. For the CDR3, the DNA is TGTGCCAGCAGCGTAGGGACTAGCGTCACAGATACGCAGTATTTT. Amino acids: CASSVGTSVTDTQYF.

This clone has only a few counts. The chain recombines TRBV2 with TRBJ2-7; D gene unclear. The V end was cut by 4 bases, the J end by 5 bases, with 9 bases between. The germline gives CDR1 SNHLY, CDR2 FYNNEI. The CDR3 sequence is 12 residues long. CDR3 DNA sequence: TGTGCCAGCAGTGGGCTCCGAAACGAGCAGTACTTC. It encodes CASSGLRNEQYF.

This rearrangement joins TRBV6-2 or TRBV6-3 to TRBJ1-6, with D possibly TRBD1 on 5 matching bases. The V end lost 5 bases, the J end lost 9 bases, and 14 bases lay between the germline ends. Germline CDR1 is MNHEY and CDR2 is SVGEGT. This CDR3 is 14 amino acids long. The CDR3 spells CASSTMAGGSPLHF. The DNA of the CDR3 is TGTGCCAGCAGTACGATGGCCGGGGGTTCACCCCTCCACTTT.

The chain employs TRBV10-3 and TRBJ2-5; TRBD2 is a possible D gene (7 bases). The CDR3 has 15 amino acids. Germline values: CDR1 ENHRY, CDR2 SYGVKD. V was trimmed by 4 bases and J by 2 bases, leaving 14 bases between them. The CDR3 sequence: CAISAWGGTQETQYF. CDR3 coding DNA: TGTGCCATCAGTGCATGGGGGGGGACACAAGAGACCCAGTACTTC.

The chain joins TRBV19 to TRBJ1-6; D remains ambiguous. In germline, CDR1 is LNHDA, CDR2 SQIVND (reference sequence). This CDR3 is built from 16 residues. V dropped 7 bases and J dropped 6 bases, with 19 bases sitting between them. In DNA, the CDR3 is TGTGCCAGTACCACGACCGGGATAGGGATTAATTCACCCCTCCACTTT. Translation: CASTTTGIGINSPLHF.

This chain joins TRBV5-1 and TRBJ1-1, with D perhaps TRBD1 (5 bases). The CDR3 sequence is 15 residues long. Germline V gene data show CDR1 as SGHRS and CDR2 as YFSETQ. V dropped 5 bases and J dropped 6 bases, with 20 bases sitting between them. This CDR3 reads CASRVALTGEAEAFF. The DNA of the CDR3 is TGCGCCAGCAGGGTTGCTCTGACGGGGGAGGCTGAAGCTTTCTTT.

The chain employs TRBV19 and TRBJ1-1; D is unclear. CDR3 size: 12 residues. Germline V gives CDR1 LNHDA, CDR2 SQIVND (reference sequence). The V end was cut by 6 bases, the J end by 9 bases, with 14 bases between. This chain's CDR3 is CASSMEGHKAFF. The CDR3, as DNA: TGTGCCAGTAGCATGGAGGGCCACAAAGCTTTCTTT. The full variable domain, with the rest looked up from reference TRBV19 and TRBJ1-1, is DGGITQSPKYLFRKEGQNVTLSCEQNLNHDAMYWYRQDPGQGLRLIYYSQIVNDFQKGDIAEGYSVSREKKESFPLTVTSAQKNPTAFYLCASSMEGHKAFFGQGTRLTVV.

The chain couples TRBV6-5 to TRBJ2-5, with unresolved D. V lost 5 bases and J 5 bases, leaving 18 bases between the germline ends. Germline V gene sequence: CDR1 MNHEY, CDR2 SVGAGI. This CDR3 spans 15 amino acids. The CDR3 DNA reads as TGTGCCAGCAGTCCCCGGGCCCCAGGTCGGGAGACCCAGTACTTC. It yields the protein CASSPRAPGRETQYF.

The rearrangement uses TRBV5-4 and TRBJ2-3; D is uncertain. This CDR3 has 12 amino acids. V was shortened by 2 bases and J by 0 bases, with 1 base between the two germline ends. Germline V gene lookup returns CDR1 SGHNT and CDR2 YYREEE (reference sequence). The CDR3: CASSFSTDTQYF. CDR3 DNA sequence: TGTGCCAGCAGCTTTAGCACAGATACGCAGTATTTT.

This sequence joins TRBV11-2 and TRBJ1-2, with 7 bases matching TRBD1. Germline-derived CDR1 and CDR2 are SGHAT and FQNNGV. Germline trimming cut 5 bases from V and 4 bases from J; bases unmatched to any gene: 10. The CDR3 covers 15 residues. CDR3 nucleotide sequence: TGTGCCAGCAGCAGTACAGGGGACTTGGTCTATGGCTACACCTTC. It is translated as CASSSTGDLVYGYTF.

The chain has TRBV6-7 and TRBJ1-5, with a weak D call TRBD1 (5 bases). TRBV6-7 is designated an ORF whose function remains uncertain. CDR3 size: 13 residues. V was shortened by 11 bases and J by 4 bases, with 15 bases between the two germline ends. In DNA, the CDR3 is TGTGCCGGCCTACTGGGGCGGAATCAGCCCCAGCATTTT. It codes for CAGLLGRNQPQHF.

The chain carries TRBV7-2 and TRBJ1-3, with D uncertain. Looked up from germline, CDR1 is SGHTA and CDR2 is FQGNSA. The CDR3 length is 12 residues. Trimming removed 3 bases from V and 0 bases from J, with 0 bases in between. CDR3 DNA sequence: TGTGCCAGCAGCTTCTCTGGAAACACCATATATTTT. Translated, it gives CASSFSGNTIYF. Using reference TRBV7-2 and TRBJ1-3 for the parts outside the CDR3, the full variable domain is GAGVSQSPSNKVTEKGKDVELRCDPISGHTALYWYRQSLGQGLEFLIYFQGNSAPDKSGLPSDRFSAERTGGSVSTLTIQRTQQEDSAVYLCASSFSGNTIYFGEGSWLTVV.

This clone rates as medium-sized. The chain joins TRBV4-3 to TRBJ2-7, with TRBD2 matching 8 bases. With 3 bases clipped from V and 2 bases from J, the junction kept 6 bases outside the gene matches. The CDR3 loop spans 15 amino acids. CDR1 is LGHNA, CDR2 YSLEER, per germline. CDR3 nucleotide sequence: TGCGCCAGCAGCCAGGCGGGCGGGGGGACCTACGAGCAGTACTTC. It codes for CASSQAGGGTYEQYF.

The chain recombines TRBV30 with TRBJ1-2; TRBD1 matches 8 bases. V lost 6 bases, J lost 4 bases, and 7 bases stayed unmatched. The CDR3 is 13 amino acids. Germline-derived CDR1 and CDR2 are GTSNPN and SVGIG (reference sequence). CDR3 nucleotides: TGTGCCTGTTGGGACAGGACCCTCTATGGCTACACCTTC. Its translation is CACWDRTLYGYTF.

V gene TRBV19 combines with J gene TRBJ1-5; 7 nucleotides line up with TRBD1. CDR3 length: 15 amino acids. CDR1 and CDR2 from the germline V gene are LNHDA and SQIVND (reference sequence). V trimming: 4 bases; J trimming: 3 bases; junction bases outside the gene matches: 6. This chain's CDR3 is CASSTGGQYNQPQHF. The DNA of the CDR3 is TGTGCCAGTAGTACAGGGGGACAGTACAATCAGCCCCAGCATTTT.

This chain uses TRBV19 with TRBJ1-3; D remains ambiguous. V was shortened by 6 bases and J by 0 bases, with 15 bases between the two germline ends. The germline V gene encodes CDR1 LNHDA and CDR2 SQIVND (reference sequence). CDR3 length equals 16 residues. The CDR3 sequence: CASSAITAISGNTIYF. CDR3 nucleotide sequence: TGTGCCAGTAGCGCAATCACAGCTATCTCTGGAAACACCATATATTTT.

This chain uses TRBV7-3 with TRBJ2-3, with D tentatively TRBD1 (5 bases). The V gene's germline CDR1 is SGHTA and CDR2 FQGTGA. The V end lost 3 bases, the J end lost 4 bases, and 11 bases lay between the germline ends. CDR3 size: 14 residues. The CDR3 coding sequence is TGTGCCAGCAGCTTCATGGGGCCCCCAGATACGCAGTATTTT. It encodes CASSFMGPPDTQYF.

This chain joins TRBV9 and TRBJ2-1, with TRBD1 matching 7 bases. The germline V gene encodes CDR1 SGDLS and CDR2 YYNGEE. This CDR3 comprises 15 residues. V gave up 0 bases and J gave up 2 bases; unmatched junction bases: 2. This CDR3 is CASSVGQGTYNEQFF. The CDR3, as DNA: TGTGCCAGCAGCGTAGGACAGGGTACCTACAATGAGCAGTTCTTC. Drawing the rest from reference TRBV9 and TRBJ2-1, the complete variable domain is DSGVTQTPKHLITATGQRVTLRCSPRSGDLSVYWYQQSLDQGLQFLIQYYNGEERAKGNILERFSAQQFPDLHSELNLSSLELGDSALYFCASSVGQGTYNEQFFGPGTRLTVL.

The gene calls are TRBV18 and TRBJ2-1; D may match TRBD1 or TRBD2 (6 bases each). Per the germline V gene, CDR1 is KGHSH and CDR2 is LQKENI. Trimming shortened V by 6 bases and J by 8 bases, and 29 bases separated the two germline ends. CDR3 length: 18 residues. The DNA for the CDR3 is TGTGCCAGCTCGAAGTGGTCGTCCGGGGGCGCGACCGTAGATGAGCAGTTCTTC. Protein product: CASSKWSSGGATVDEQFF.

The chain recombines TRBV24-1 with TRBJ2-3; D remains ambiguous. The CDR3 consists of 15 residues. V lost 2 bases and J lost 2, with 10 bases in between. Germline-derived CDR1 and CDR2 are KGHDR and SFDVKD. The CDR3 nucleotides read TGTGCCACCAGTGATTGGGCCGGCTACACAGATACGCAGTATTTT. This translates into CATSDWAGYTDTQYF.

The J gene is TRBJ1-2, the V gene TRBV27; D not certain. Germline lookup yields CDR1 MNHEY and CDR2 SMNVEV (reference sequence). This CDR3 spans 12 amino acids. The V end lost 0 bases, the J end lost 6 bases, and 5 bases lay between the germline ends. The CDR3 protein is CASSLSGNGYTF. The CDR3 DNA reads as TGTGCCAGCAGTTTATCCGGGAATGGCTACACCTTC.

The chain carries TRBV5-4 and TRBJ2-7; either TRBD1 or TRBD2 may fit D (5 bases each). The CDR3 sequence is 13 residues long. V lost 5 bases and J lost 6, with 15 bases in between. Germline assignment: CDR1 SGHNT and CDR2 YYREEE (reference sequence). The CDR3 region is CASRNRDESEQYF. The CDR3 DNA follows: TGTGCCAGCAGGAACCGGGACGAAAGCGAGCAGTACTTC. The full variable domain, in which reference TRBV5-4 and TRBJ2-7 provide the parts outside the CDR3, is ETGVTQSPTHLIKTRGQQVTLRCSSQSGHNTVSWYQQALGQGPQFIFQYYREEENGRGNFPPRFSGLQFPNYSSELNVNALELDDSALYLCASRNRDESEQYFGPGTRLTVT.

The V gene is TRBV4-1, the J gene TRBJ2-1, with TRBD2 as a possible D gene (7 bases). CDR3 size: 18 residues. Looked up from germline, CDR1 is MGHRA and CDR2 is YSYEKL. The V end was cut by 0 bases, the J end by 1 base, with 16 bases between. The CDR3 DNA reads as TGCGCCAGCAGCCAAGATCGGGGAGGGACAAGTTCCTACAATGAGCAGTTCTTC. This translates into CASSQDRGGTSSYNEQFF.

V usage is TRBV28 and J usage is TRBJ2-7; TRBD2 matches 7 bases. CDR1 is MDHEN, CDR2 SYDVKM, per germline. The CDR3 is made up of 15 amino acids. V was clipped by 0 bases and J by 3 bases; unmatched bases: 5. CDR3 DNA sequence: TGTGCCAGCAGTTTATGGGGGGGGAGGAACTACGAGCAGTACTTC. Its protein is CASSLWGGRNYEQYF. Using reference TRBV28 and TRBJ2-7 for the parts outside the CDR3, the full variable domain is DVKVTQSSRYLVKRTGEKVFLECVQDMDHENMFWYRQDPGLGLRLIYFSYDVKMKEKGDIPEGYSVSREKKERFSLILESASTNQTSMYLCASSLWGGRNYEQYFGPGTRLTVT.

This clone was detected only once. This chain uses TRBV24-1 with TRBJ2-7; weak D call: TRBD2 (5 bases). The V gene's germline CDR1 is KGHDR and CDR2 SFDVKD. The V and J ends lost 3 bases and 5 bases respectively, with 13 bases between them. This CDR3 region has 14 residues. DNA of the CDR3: TGTGCCACCAGTGATGCCGGGGATTATAACGAGCAGTACGTC. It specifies CATSDAGDYNEQYV.

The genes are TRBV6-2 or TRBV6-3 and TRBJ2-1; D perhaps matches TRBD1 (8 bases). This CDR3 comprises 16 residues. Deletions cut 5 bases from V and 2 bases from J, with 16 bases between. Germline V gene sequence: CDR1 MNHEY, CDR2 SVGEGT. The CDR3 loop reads CASSLLQGGAYNEQFF. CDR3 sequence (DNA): TGTGCCAGCAGTCTCCTACAGGGGGGGGCCTACAATGAGCAGTTCTTC.

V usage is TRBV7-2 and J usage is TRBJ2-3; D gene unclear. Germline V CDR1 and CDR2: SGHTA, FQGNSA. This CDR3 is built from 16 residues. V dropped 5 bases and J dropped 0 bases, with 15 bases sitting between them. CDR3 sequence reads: CASSPTGPPSTDTQYF. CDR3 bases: TGTGCCAGCAGCCCCACCGGGCCCCCTAGCACAGATACGCAGTATTTT.